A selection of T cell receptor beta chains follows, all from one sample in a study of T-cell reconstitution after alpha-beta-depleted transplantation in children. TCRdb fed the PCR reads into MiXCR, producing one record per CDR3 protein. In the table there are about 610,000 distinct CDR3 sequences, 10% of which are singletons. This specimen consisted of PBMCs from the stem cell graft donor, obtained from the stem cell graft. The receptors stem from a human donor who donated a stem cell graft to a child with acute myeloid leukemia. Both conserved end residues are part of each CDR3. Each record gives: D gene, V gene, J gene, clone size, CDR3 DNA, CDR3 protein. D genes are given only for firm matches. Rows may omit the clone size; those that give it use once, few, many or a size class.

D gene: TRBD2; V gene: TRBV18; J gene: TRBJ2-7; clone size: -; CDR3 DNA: TGTGCCAGCTCACCGGTTTCTAGCGGGAGTGCGCGGACCTACGAGCAGTACTTC; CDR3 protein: CASSPVSSGSARTYEQYF
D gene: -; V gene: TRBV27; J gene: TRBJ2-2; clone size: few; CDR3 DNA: TGTGCCAGCAGGGTAGAGGGATCGGGCCTTAACACCGGGGAGCTGTTTTTT; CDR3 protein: CASRVEGSGLNTGELFF
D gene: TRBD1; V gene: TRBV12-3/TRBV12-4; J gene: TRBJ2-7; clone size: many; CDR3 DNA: TGTGCCAGCAGACCCTCGGGACAGCCCTACGAGCAGTACTTC; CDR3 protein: CASRPSGQPYEQYF
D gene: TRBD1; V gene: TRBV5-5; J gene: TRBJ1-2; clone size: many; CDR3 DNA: TGTGCCAGCAGCTTAACAGGGGAGGCTAACTATGGCTACACCTTC; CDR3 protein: CASSLTGEANYGYTF
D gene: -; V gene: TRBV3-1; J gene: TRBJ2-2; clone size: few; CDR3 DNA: TGTGCCAGCAGCCAAGCGGGAGAGCGGCTGTTTTTT; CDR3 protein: CASSQAGERLFF
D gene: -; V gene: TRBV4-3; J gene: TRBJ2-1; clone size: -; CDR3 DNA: TGCGCCAGCAGCCAAGGGGGAGGATACAATGAGCAGTTCTTC; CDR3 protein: CASSQGGGYNEQFF
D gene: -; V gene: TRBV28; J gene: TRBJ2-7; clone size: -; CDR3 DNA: TGTGCCAGCAAGGACTTCAGCTACGAGCAGTACTTC; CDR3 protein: CASKDFSYEQYF
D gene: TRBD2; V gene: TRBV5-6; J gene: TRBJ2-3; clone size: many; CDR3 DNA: TGTGCCAGCAGCTTGGAAGGACTAGCTACCACAGATACGCAGTATTTT; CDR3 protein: CASSLEGLATTDTQYF
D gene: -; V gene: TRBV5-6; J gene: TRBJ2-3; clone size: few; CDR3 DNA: TGTGCCAGCAGCTTTAGTACGGGCACAGATACGCAGTATTTT; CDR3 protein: CASSFSTGTDTQYF
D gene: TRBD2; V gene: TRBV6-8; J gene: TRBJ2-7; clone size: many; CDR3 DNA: TGTGCCAGCAGCTACGGACTAGCGGGAGGCCCTCGCTACGAGCAGTACTTC; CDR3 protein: CASSYGLAGGPRYEQYF
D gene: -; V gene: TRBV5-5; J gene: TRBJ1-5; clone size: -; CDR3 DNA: TGTGCCAGCAGCTTACAGGGATTCGGCAATCAGCCCCAGCATTTT; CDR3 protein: CASSLQGFGNQPQHF
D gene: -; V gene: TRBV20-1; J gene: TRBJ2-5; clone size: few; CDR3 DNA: TGCAGTGAGCATAAAGCGGTTAAAGAGACCCAGTACTTC; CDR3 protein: CSEHKAVKETQYF
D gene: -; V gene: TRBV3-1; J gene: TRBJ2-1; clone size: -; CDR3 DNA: TGTGCCAGCAGCCATTTTCAGAACAATGAGCAGTTCTTC; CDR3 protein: CASSHFQNNEQFF
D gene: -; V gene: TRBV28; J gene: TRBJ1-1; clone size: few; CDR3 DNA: TGTGCCAGCAGTTTAATGAGGACGGACGGGAACACTGAAGCTTTCTTT; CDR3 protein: CASSLMRTDGNTEAFF
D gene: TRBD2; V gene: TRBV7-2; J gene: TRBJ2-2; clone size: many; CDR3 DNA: TGTGCCAGCAGCTTATCAGGCGGACTAGACCGGCCGTTTTTT; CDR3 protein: CASSLSGGLDRPFF
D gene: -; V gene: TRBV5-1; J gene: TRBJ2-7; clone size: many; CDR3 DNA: TGCGCCAGCAGCTTGCAGGGATCGAAAAACGAGCAGTACTTC; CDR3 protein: CASSLQGSKNEQYF
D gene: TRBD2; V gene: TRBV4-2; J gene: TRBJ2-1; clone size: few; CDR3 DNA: TGTGCCAGCAGCCAAGAGGGACCGGGACTAGCGGGAGGCGACAATGAGCAGTTCTTC; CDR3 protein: CASSQEGPGLAGGDNEQFF
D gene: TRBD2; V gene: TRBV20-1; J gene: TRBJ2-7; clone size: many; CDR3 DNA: TGCAGTGCTAGAGCCCAGACTAGCGGTTACTACGAGCAGTACTTC; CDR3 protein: CSARAQTSGYYEQYF
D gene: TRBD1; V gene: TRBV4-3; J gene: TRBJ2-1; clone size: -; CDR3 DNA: TGCGCCAGCAGCCAAGACCCCGGGACAGGGAGATTCAATGAGCAGTTCTTC; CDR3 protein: CASSQDPGTGRFNEQFF
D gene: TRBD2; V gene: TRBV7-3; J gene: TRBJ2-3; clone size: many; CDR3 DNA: TGTGCCAGCAGCTCTCTGACTAGCGGAAACACAGATACGCAGTATTTT; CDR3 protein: CASSSLTSGNTDTQYF
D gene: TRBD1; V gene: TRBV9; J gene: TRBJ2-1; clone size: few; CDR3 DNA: TGTGCCAGCAGCGTAGGGTCCCGGGACAGGGGGGATGAGCAGTTCTTC; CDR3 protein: CASSVGSRDRGDEQFF
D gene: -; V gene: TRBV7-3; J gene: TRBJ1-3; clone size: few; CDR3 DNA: TGTGCCAGCAGCCGGTCCGTTGGAAACACCATATATTTT; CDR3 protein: CASSRSVGNTIYF
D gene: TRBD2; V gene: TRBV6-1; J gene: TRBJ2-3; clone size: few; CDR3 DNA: TGTGCCAGCATAAGAACGGGAGGGCCAACAGATACGCAGTATTTT; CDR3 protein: CASIRTGGPTDTQYF
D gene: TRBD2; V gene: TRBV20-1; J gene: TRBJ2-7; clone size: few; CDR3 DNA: TGCAGTGCTATAACTAGCGGAAAGGCCTACGAGCAGTACTTC; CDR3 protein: CSAITSGKAYEQYF
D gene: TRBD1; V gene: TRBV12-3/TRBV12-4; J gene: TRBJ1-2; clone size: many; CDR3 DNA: TGTGCCAGCAGCACCACCCTGGGGGGCAGGGGGAACTATGGCTACACCTTC; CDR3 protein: CASSTTLGGRGNYGYTF
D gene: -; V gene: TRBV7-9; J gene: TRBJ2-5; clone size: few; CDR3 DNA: TGTGCCAGCAGCGGGGCCTTGGAGACCCAGTACTTC; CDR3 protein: CASSGALETQYF
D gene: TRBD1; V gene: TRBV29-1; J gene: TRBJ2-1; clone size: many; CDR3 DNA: TGCAGCGTTGGACAGGGGGATGAGCAGTTCTTC; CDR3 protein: CSVGQGDEQFF
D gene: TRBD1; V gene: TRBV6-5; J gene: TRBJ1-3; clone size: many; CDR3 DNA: TGTGCCAGCAGTTCGGGACAGAGCTCTGGAAACACCATATATTTT; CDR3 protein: CASSSGQSSGNTIYF
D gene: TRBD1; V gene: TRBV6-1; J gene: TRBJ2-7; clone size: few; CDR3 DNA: TGTGCCAGCACCAAAGCAGGGGGCAGGAACGAGCAGTACTTC; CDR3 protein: CASTKAGGRNEQYF
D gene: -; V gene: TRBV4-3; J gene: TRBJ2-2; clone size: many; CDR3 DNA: TGCGCCAGCAGCCTGGGGGTACCCAACACCGGGGAGCTGTTTTTT; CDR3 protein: CASSLGVPNTGELFF